Below are 19 T cell receptor beta chains sequenced from a single sample in a study of a mutant IDH1 vaccine in newly diagnosed glioma. Time point reported: week 5, during vaccination. The study gave 300 ug of mutant IDH1 20-mer peptide per vaccine dose, with topical imiquimod. The data were produced by immunoSEQ multiplex PCR, yet TCRdb's version contains in-frame clones alone and is incomplete. The profile shows over 45,000 clones, under 90% of them singletons. No antigens are known for them. The source was PBMCs, collected from a glioma patient whose treatment included an IDH1 peptide vaccine. These receptors originate from a woman aged 45-65 years with glioma.

The V gene is TRBV6-5, the J gene TRBJ2-7; TRBD1 matches at 9 bases. The V and J ends lost 4 bases and 3 bases, in that order; junction bases with no gene match: 7. The CDR3 has 15 amino acids. CDR1 MNHEY and CDR2 SVGAGI come from the germline V gene. This CDR3 is CASSSGQGIGYEQYF. DNA for the CDR3: TGTGCCAGCAGTTCCGGACAGGGGATCGGCTACGAGCAGTACTTC.

The chain couples TRBV10-3 to TRBJ2-5; 7 bases align to TRBD1. The better agreement between TRBJ2-7 and the DNA end casts doubt on the J call. The CDR3 extends over 12 amino acids. The V gene's germline CDR1 is ENHRY and CDR2 SYGVKD. The CDR3 loop reads CAIRDSSYEQYF. The CDR3 bases are TGTGCCATCCGGGACAGCTCCTACGAGCAGTACTTC.

Concerning this clone: The limits of the CDR3 on the DNA are not certain, so only TCRdb's listed CDR3 is given. V gene TRBV7-3 combines with J gene TRBJ2-1; the table assigns TRBD1, which was not confirmed against the DNA. Germline loops: CDR1 SGHTA, CDR2 FQGTGA. A total of 16 residues make up the CDR3, ends included. CDR3 sequence: CASSFGPGATGDEQFF.

This chain uses TRBV19 with TRBJ1-3, with D perhaps TRBD1 (5 bases). From germline, CDR1 is LNHDA and CDR2 SQIVND (reference sequence). Trimming took off 6 bases at V and 0 bases at J, with 12 bases between the two ends. The CDR3 has 15 amino acids. CDR3 nucleotides: TGTGCCAGTAGCCCGACAGTTTACTCTGGAAACACCATATATTTT. Translated: CASSPTVYSGNTIYF.

This clone was recorded once. The chain employs TRBV4-2 and TRBJ1-3; unclear D gene. Trimming removed 0 bases at V and 0 bases at J, with 9 bases between. Per the germline V gene, CDR1 is LGHNA and CDR2 is YNFKEQ. This CDR3 comprises 16 residues. CDR3 protein: CASSQETATSGNTIYF. DNA of the CDR3: TGTGCCAGCAGCCAAGAAACAGCAACCTCTGGAAACACCATATATTTT.

The V and J genes are TRBV28 and TRBJ1-1, with D uncertain. Germline V gene data show CDR1 as MDHEN and CDR2 as SYDVKM. There are 14 residues in the CDR3. The V end was cut by 4 bases, the J end by 1 base, with 10 bases between. CDR3 coding DNA: TGTGCCAGCAGTTCTAGGGCGGCGAACACTGAAGCTTTCTTT. This translates into CASSSRAANTEAFF.

This chain joins TRBV6-5 and TRBJ1-2; D is possibly TRBD1 (5 bases). V was clipped by 3 bases and J by 7 bases, with 21 bases between them. This CDR3 is 16 amino acids long. The germline V gene has CDR1 MNHEY and CDR2 SVGAGI. CDR3 sequence: CASSYSDRPPIGGYTF. CDR3 in DNA: TGTGCCAGCAGTTATTCCGACAGACCCCCCATCGGTGGCTACACCTTC.

CDR3 DNA sequence: TGTGCCAGTAAAGAGGGGGGACACTCTGGAAACACCATATATTTT. As protein: CASKEGGHSGNTIYF. V gene TRBV7-9 combines with J gene TRBJ1-3, with D tentatively TRBD1 (6 bases). The germline V and J ends were trimmed by 9 bases and 0 bases, with 15 bases remaining between them. There are 15 residues in the CDR3. Germline lookup yields CDR1 SEHNR and CDR2 FQNEAQ (reference sequence).

The gene calls are TRBV11-3 and TRBJ2-7, with D perhaps matching TRBD1 (6 bases). The CDR3 is 12 residues long. Germline CDR1 and CDR2: SGHNT and YENEEA. The V end was cut by 5 bases, the J end by 7 bases, with 12 bases between. The CDR3 is CASSPRTEEQYF. CDR3 coding DNA: TGTGCCAGCAGCCCCCGGACAGAGGAGCAGTACTTC.

The sample holds a few counts of this clone. The DNA of the CDR3 is TGTGCCAGCAGTATGGGGCACGCTGAAGCTTTCTTT. It translates to CASSMGHAEAFF. V gene TRBV25-1 combines with J gene TRBJ1-1; the D gene is possibly TRBD1 (5 bases). There are 12 residues in the CDR3. Germline V CDR1 and CDR2: MGHDK, SYGVNS. Trimming removed 5 bases at V and 6 bases at J, with 10 bases between.

The chain has TRBV7-9 and TRBJ2-5; weak D call: TRBD1 (6 bases). Trimming cost V 8 bases and J 2 bases, with 15 bases left between them. This CDR3 contains 14 residues. CDR1 and CDR2 from the germline V gene are SEHNR and FQNEAQ (reference sequence). CDR3 bases: TGTGCCAGCGCCTACCGGACAGATCAAGAGACCCAGTACTTC. Its protein is CASAYRTDQETQYF.

The chain carries TRBV5-6 and TRBJ2-7, with 8 positions matching TRBD1. Per the germline V gene, CDR1 is SGHDT and CDR2 is YYEEEE. J gave up 3 bases and V 6 bases, and 8 bases lay outside the gene matches. This CDR3 comprises 14 residues. The CDR3 region is CASNLQGEDYEQYF. CDR3 bases: TGTGCCAGCAACCTACAGGGGGAGGACTACGAGCAGTACTTC.

The J gene is TRBJ2-1, the V gene TRBV19; D may be TRBD1 (6 bases). The CDR3 is 13 residues long. Trimming took off 6 bases at V and 7 bases at J, with 13 bases between the two ends. CDR1 is LNHDA, CDR2 SQIVND, per germline (reference sequence). The CDR3 nucleotides read TGTGCCAGTAGCAGAGGGGGTTCGAATGAGCAGTTCTTC. Amino acids: CASSRGGSNEQFF.

The rearrangement uses TRBV10-3 and TRBJ2-1; D may be TRBD2 (5 bases). Trimming took off 4 bases at V and 8 bases at J, with 6 bases between the two ends. The CDR3 consists of 11 residues. The germline CDR1 and CDR2 sequences are ENHRY and SYGVKD. DNA for the CDR3: TGTGCCATCAGTGGGGAGCATGAGCAGTTCTTC. Translating it yields CAISGEHEQFF.

This clone occurred once. The chain recombines TRBV7-2 with TRBJ1-1; 8 bases map to TRBD1. This CDR3 is 14 amino acids long. The V gene's germline CDR1 is SGHTA and CDR2 FQGNSA. J was trimmed by 4 bases and V by 5 bases; bases with no gene match: 6. CDR3 in DNA: TGTGCCAGCAGCATTCAGACAGGGGCCACTGAAGCTTTCTTT. It encodes CASSIQTGATEAFF.

V gene TRBV7-2 combines with J gene TRBJ2-3; no clear D. Trimming removed 4 bases at V and 4 bases at J, with 9 bases between. Germline loops: CDR1 SGHTA, CDR2 FQGNSA. The CDR3 is 13 amino acids. In DNA form, the CDR3 reads TGTGCCAGCAGCTACCCTGGGCCAGATACGCAGTATTTT. Translating gives CASSYPGPDTQYF.

This clone has more than one count but fewer than ten. This chain links TRBV7-8 with TRBJ1-2, with TRBD1 matching 8 bases. The CDR3 is 15 residues long. Germline V lookup: CDR1 SGHVS, CDR2 FQNEAQ. V shed 3 bases, J shed 3 bases, and the junction held 6 bases outside the gene matches. The CDR3 loop reads CASSFLRTGHYGYTF. The CDR3 DNA is TGTGCCAGCAGCTTCCTTCGGACAGGGCACTATGGCTACACCTTC. The whole variable domain, remainder taken from reference TRBV7-8 and TRBJ1-2, is GAGVSQSPRYKVAKRGQDVALRCDPISGHVSLFWYQQALGQGPEFLTYFQNEAQLDKSGLPSDRFFAERPEGSVSTLKIQRTQQEDSAVYLCASSFLRTGHYGYTFGSGTRLTVV.

The CDR3 loop is CSARDGAYEQYF. The CDR3 DNA sequence: TGCAGCGCCCGGGACGGTGCGTACGAGCAGTACTTC. The rearrangement links TRBV29-1 to TRBJ2-7; D possibly matches TRBD1 or TRBD2 (5 bases each). The CDR3 runs 12 residues. V was cut by 7 bases and J by 4 bases, with 14 bases left in between. CDR1 and CDR2 (germline): SQVTM, ANQGSEA.

The chain recombines TRBV6-1 with TRBJ1-2; maybe TRBD1 (5 bases). Trimming pared 7 bases from V and 5 bases from J, leaving 20 bases between. Germline V gene sequence: CDR1 MNHNS, CDR2 SASEGT. This CDR3 is built from 15 residues. CDR3 bases: TGTGCCAGCATTCTGCTTAACGGACAATCGTATGGCTACACCTTC. Its translation is CASILLNGQSYGYTF.